What follows is one T cell receptor (beta chain) and its context. The data were taken from a study of radiotherapy plus CTLA-4 blockade in lung cancer. TCRdb's table, derived via immunoSEQ multiplex PCR, lists solely in-frame clones and lacks some. Here the sample spans some 60,000 clones, just over 75% being singletons. The germline V gene encodes CDR1 SGHTA and CDR2 FQGNSA. The junction had 18 bases not matched to a gene; V was cut back by 6 bases and J by 5 bases. The CDR3 sequence is 18 residues long. The chain carries TRBV7-2 and TRBJ2-5; 10 bases agree with TRBD2. Sample: peripheral blood, taken from a patient treated with radiotherapy plus ipilimumab. The sequence was collected from a human donor with non-small cell lung cancer who had a partial response to radiotherapy plus ipilimumab. The CDR3: CASSPGLAVGESGETQYF. DNA for the CDR3: TGTGCCAGCAGTCCAGGACTAGCGGTAGGGGAGTCGGGGGAGACCCAGTACTTC.